This T cell receptor (beta chain) appears in the sequencing data of a study of monozygotic twins with inflammatory bowel disease. This CDR3 has 16 amino acids. Looked up from germline, CDR1 is SQVTM and CDR2 is ANQGSEA. Following a re-call of the 5' RACE reads, TCRdb has one entry per CDR3 protein and lacks DNA. The sample's table shows hundreds of thousands of distinct CDR3 sequences. The chain recombines TRBV29-1 with TRBJ2-6; absent DNA, TCRdb's TRBD1 call cannot be checked. The sample taken for sequencing was blood. The receptor was isolated from a human donor with ulcerative colitis or Crohn's disease, or a healthy co-twin of an affected twin (not recorded which). The CDR3 protein is CSVVGQARSGANVLTF.